This note documents a single T cell receptor (beta chain) sequence. Its antigen is undetermined. It was cDNA, reverse transcribed from extracted RNA, that served as the sequencing template. Sequenced by immunoSEQ multiplex PCR; TCRdb stores in-frame clones only, minus some. The sample includes tens of thousands of clones, 45% to 60% of them seen just once. V was clipped by 7 bases and J by 0 bases; unmatched bases: 3. The CDR3 runs 13 residues. Germline lookup yields CDR1 MNHEY and CDR2 SVGAGI. The data were obtained in a study of CD8+ T cells in alopecia areata. Study-level points and caveats: It was less clear whether patients shared TCRs than it was in mice, possibly because of HLA.

Obtained from alopecia areata patients were lesional scalp punch biopsies along with peripheral blood. Sorting separated CD4+ and CD8+ T cells out of PBMCs. The sequencing input was NKG2D-high CD8+ T cells sorted from blood. This sequence was found in a human donor with alopecia areata. The chain uses TRBV6-5 and TRBJ2-7, with 7 bases identical to TRBD1. For the CDR3, the DNA is TGTGCCAGCAAAGGGACAGTCTCCTACGAGCAGTACTTC. This sequence encodes CASKGTVSYEQYF.